This record covers a single TCR beta chain. This sample includes further DNA sequences coding for the same CDR3. Trimming removed 5 bases from V and 2 bases from J, with 4 bases in between. CDR1 and CDR2 from the germline V gene are SNHLY and FYNNEI. The CDR3 covers 11 residues. The sample comes from a study of blood T cell repertoires in COVID-19. Profiled with immunoSEQ multiplex PCR; TCRdb holds only in-frame clones, not every one. The sample shows about 220,000 clones, about 86% of them seen only once. This clonotype was sampled from a woman aged 50 to 60 with acute COVID-19. The chain links TRBV2 to TRBJ2-7; no definite D call. The sample comprised PBMCs or T cells enriched from blood (not recorded which). CDR3 loop: CASSITYEQYF. As DNA, the CDR3 is TGTGCCAGCAGTATAACCTACGAGCAGTACTTC. Using reference TRBV2 and TRBJ2-7 for the parts outside the CDR3, the full variable domain is EPEVTQTPSHQVTQMGQEVILRCVPISNHLYFYWYRQILGQKVEFLVSFYNNEISEKSEIFDDQFSVERPDGSNFTLKIRSTKLEDSAMYFCASSITYEQYFGPGTRLTVT.